This is a list of T cell receptor beta chains from one sample in a study of human T cells and chemical hapten exposure. In TCRdb, the RACE reads were re-called with MiXCR into one record per CDR3 protein. This sample carries tens of thousands of distinct CDR3 sequences, under 9% of them seen once, and the ten largest clones take about 1.6%. The sequencing here drew on whole blood, taken in connection with sensitization to the hapten diphenylcyclopropenone (DPC). These receptors originate from a woman aged 30 to 39 with alopecia areata. Some clones in this sample may be carry-over from other donors' samples. Both conserved end residues are part of each CDR3. Fields, in order: clone size, D gene, V gene, J gene, CDR3 DNA, CDR3 protein. The D gene is left open where the match is weak. Some rows mark clone size as missing; the rest say once, few, many or name a class of expanded clone.

abundance: many
d_gene: NA
v_gene: TRBV29-1
j_gene: TRBJ1-2
CDR3nt: TGCAGCGTTGGGGCAGGGTCTAACTATGGCTACACCTTC
CDR3aa: CSVGAGSNYGYTF

abundance: many
d_gene: TRBD1
v_gene: TRBV6-5
j_gene: TRBJ2-7
CDR3nt: TGTGCCAGCAGTTACTCAGGGGACAGGGGCTACGAGCAGTACTTC
CDR3aa: CASSYSGDRGYEQYF

abundance: many
d_gene: NA
v_gene: TRBV29-1
j_gene: TRBJ1-1
CDR3nt: TGCAGCGCTGCAAGGGCAGTGAACACTGAAGCTTTCTTT
CDR3aa: CSAARAVNTEAFF

abundance: NA
d_gene: NA
v_gene: TRBV5-1
j_gene: TRBJ2-7
CDR3nt: TGCGCCAGCAGCTTGGGAATGGGCAGGACCTCCTACGAGCAGTACTTC
CDR3aa: CASSLGMGRTSYEQYF

abundance: many
d_gene: NA
v_gene: TRBV18
j_gene: TRBJ1-2
CDR3nt: TGTGCCAGCTCAAACGACAGATATGGCTACACCTTC
CDR3aa: CASSNDRYGYTF

abundance: many
d_gene: NA
v_gene: TRBV12-3/TRBV12-4
j_gene: TRBJ1-1
CDR3nt: TGTGCCAGCAGTTTGGCCGCCACCGGCACTGAAGCTTTCTTT
CDR3aa: CASSLAATGTEAFF

abundance: many
d_gene: TRBD2
v_gene: TRBV20-1
j_gene: TRBJ2-3
CDR3nt: TGCAGTGCACCGACTAGCGGGGGAGCAGATACGCAGTATTTT
CDR3aa: CSAPTSGGADTQYF

abundance: many
d_gene: TRBD2
v_gene: TRBV2
j_gene: TRBJ2-3
CDR3nt: TGTGCCAGCACGCGGGGGAGAACCACAGATACGCAGTATTTT
CDR3aa: CASTRGRTTDTQYF

abundance: many
d_gene: NA
v_gene: TRBV5-1
j_gene: TRBJ2-3
CDR3nt: TGCGCCAGCAGCTTGGACTCCGGACTCCCCACAGATACGCAGTATTTT
CDR3aa: CASSLDSGLPTDTQYF

abundance: many
d_gene: NA
v_gene: TRBV18
j_gene: TRBJ2-1
CDR3nt: TGTGCCAGCTCACTAACAGACAGCTACAATGAGCAGTTCTTC
CDR3aa: CASSLTDSYNEQFF

abundance: many
d_gene: TRBD2
v_gene: TRBV10-2
j_gene: TRBJ2-3
CDR3nt: TGCGCCTTAGGGGTCCAGCGGGGGCCCACAGATACGCAGTATTTT
CDR3aa: CALGVQRGPTDTQYF

abundance: NA
d_gene: TRBD2
v_gene: TRBV18
j_gene: TRBJ2-5
CDR3nt: TGTGCCAGCTCACCATCGATAGCGGGTCTAGAGACCCAGTACTTC
CDR3aa: CASSPSIAGLETQYF

abundance: NA
d_gene: NA
v_gene: TRBV20-1
j_gene: TRBJ1-1
CDR3nt: TGCAGTGCTAGATGCAGTTTGAACACTGAAGCTTTCTTT
CDR3aa: CSARCSLNTEAFF

abundance: NA
d_gene: NA
v_gene: TRBV29-1
j_gene: TRBJ2-7
CDR3nt: TGCAGCGCAAAACCCGGGACAAATTCCTACGAGCAGTACTTC
CDR3aa: CSAKPGTNSYEQYF

abundance: few
d_gene: TRBD1
v_gene: TRBV3-1
j_gene: TRBJ1-1
CDR3nt: TGTGCCAGCAGCCAAGAACTTGGGACAGGGTCTTTGGTTGCTTTCTTT
CDR3aa: CASSQELGTGSLVAFF

abundance: few
d_gene: NA
v_gene: TRBV19
j_gene: TRBJ2-2
CDR3nt: TGTGCCAGTAGTATAGATCCTGAAAGGGGATTGTACACCGGGGAGCTGTTTTTT
CDR3aa: CASSIDPERGLYTGELFF

abundance: many
d_gene: NA
v_gene: TRBV15
j_gene: TRBJ1-5
CDR3nt: TGTGCCACCAGCAGACAGGGCCCCAATCAGCCCCAGCATTTT
CDR3aa: CATSRQGPNQPQHF

abundance: NA
d_gene: NA
v_gene: TRBV4-1
j_gene: TRBJ1-1
CDR3nt: TGCGCCAGCAGCCGTGAGGGATGGAACACTGAAGCTTTCTTT
CDR3aa: CASSREGWNTEAFF

abundance: many
d_gene: NA
v_gene: TRBV9
j_gene: TRBJ1-1
CDR3nt: TGTGCCAGCAGCGCCCAGGGGTCCACTGAAGCTTTCTTT
CDR3aa: CASSAQGSTEAFF

abundance: many
d_gene: TRBD1
v_gene: TRBV7-9
j_gene: TRBJ1-3
CDR3nt: TGTGCCAGCAGCTTACTTCAGGGGGCCAGGAACACCATATATTTT
CDR3aa: CASSLLQGARNTIYF

abundance: many
d_gene: TRBD1
v_gene: TRBV12-3/TRBV12-4
j_gene: TRBJ2-7
CDR3nt: TGTGCCAGCAGCCCCCAGGGGGCGGAACAGTACTTC
CDR3aa: CASSPQGAEQYF

abundance: few
d_gene: NA
v_gene: TRBV7-9
j_gene: TRBJ1-1
CDR3nt: TGTGCCAGCAGCTTATATGGGGGGACTGAAGCTTTCTTT
CDR3aa: CASSLYGGTEAFF

abundance: NA
d_gene: NA
v_gene: TRBV6-4
j_gene: TRBJ2-6
CDR3nt: TGTGCCAGCAGTGACGGGATCTCTGGGGCCAACGTCCTGACTTTC
CDR3aa: CASSDGISGANVLTF

abundance: few
d_gene: NA
v_gene: TRBV11-2
j_gene: TRBJ1-4
CDR3nt: TGTGCCAGCAGCTTAGTCCGAACAGGGCGCAATGAAAAACTGTTTTTT
CDR3aa: CASSLVRTGRNEKLFF

abundance: many
d_gene: NA
v_gene: TRBV6-5
j_gene: TRBJ1-1
CDR3nt: TGTGCCAGCAGTTACCTTCCCCTCACAGGGAACACTGAAGCTTTCTTT
CDR3aa: CASSYLPLTGNTEAFF

abundance: many
d_gene: NA
v_gene: TRBV29-1
j_gene: TRBJ2-1
CDR3nt: TGCAGCGTTGAAGATTGGACGGAAGAGCAGTTCTTC
CDR3aa: CSVEDWTEEQFF

abundance: many
d_gene: NA
v_gene: TRBV7-9
j_gene: TRBJ2-5
CDR3nt: TGTGCCAGCAGCTTAGGCTACCACCAAGAGACCCAGTACTTC
CDR3aa: CASSLGYHQETQYF

abundance: many
d_gene: NA
v_gene: TRBV9
j_gene: TRBJ2-1
CDR3nt: TGTGCCAGCAATTCAGTCGGGGCTAGTGGGTACAATGAGCAGTTCTTC
CDR3aa: CASNSVGASGYNEQFF

abundance: NA
d_gene: NA
v_gene: TRBV5-1
j_gene: TRBJ2-2
CDR3nt: TGCGCCAGCAGAGAAACCACCGGGGAGCTGTTTTTT
CDR3aa: CASRETTGELFF

abundance: many
d_gene: TRBD1
v_gene: TRBV4-2
j_gene: TRBJ1-2
CDR3nt: TGTGCCAGCAGCAGGACAGGGCCGAACTATGGCTACACCTTC
CDR3aa: CASSRTGPNYGYTF

abundance: many
d_gene: NA
v_gene: TRBV6-1
j_gene: TRBJ1-1
CDR3nt: TGTGCCAGCAATAGGAACACTGAAGCTTTCTTT
CDR3aa: CASNRNTEAFF

abundance: NA
d_gene: NA
v_gene: TRBV20-1
j_gene: TRBJ1-3
CDR3nt: TGCAGTGCTGGCCCGGCAGGGTATGGAAACACCATATATTTT
CDR3aa: CSAGPAGYGNTIYF

abundance: many
d_gene: NA
v_gene: TRBV6-1
j_gene: TRBJ2-3
CDR3nt: TGTGCCAGCAGTGAAGGACTCGATAGCACAGATACGCAGTATTTT
CDR3aa: CASSEGLDSTDTQYF

abundance: many
d_gene: TRBD1
v_gene: TRBV7-9
j_gene: TRBJ1-1
CDR3nt: TGTGCCAGCAGCTCTCACAGACAGGGGTCCATGAACACTGAAGCTTTCTTT
CDR3aa: CASSSHRQGSMNTEAFF

abundance: NA
d_gene: TRBD2
v_gene: TRBV3-1
j_gene: TRBJ2-3
CDR3nt: TGTGCCAGCAGCCTTCTCGGCGGGGGAGACACAGATACGCAGTATTTT
CDR3aa: CASSLLGGGDTDTQYF

abundance: NA
d_gene: NA
v_gene: TRBV10-1
j_gene: TRBJ1-1
CDR3nt: TGCGCCAGCAGTGAGGGGACGGCTGGGACTGAAGCTTTCTTT
CDR3aa: CASSEGTAGTEAFF

abundance: few
d_gene: TRBD1
v_gene: TRBV20-1
j_gene: TRBJ1-2
CDR3nt: TGCAGTGCTAGAAAATCGACCGAGGGACAGGGGCTTAGGGGCTACACCTTC
CDR3aa: CSARKSTEGQGLRGYTF

abundance: few
d_gene: NA
v_gene: TRBV3-1
j_gene: TRBJ1-1
CDR3nt: TGTGCCAGCAGCCAAGATTATATAACAGGCCGAGGGAACACTGAAGCTTTCTTT
CDR3aa: CASSQDYITGRGNTEAFF

abundance: NA
d_gene: NA
v_gene: TRBV27
j_gene: TRBJ1-6
CDR3nt: TGTGCCAGCAGTTTGAGTTGGGGTACATTCTATAATTCACCCCTCCACTTT
CDR3aa: CASSLSWGTFYNSPLHF

abundance: many
d_gene: NA
v_gene: TRBV20-1
j_gene: TRBJ2-2
CDR3nt: TGCAGTGCGCAAGCTCCAGGGGTCACCGGGGAGCTGTTTTTT
CDR3aa: CSAQAPGVTGELFF

abundance: many
d_gene: TRBD1
v_gene: TRBV10-2
j_gene: TRBJ1-2
CDR3nt: TGCGCCAGCAGTGAGTCGAGACCGGGACAGGGAAGCTATGGCTACACCTTC
CDR3aa: CASSESRPGQGSYGYTF

abundance: many
d_gene: TRBD2
v_gene: TRBV3-1
j_gene: TRBJ2-1
CDR3nt: TGTGCCAGCAGCCGGGGACTAGCGGGGCCCTGGGATGAGCAGTTCTTC
CDR3aa: CASSRGLAGPWDEQFF

abundance: NA
d_gene: NA
v_gene: TRBV5-5
j_gene: TRBJ1-5
CDR3nt: TGTGCCAGCAGCTTGGATTCAGTTCAGCCCCAGCATTTT
CDR3aa: CASSLDSVQPQHF

abundance: many
d_gene: TRBD2
v_gene: TRBV25-1
j_gene: TRBJ2-7
CDR3nt: TGTGCCAGCAGTGGCCGACTAGCGGGGCTCCCCGAGCAGTACTTC
CDR3aa: CASSGRLAGLPEQYF